Following are 23 T cell receptor beta chains from one sample sequenced in a study of cytomegalovirus exposure and HLA in healthy donors. Use of 60 Vbeta and 13 Jbeta primers characterized the PCR. Here immunoSEQ multiplex PCR was the method, and the copy in TCRdb shows in-frame clones only, minus some. Of 150,000 to 200,000 clones listed, around nine tenths were seen once; the top ten hold about 1.7%. What was sequenced was PBMCs. These receptors originate from a woman aged 18-29 years in good health and CMV-seronegative.

The genes are TRBV7-9 and TRBJ1-6; TRBD1 might be the D (5 bases). CDR3 length: 15 amino acids. The V and J ends lost 5 bases and 9 bases respectively, with 17 bases between them. From germline, CDR1 is SEHNR and CDR2 FQNEAQ (reference sequence). The CDR3 sequence is CASSPDGGPSSPLHF. The CDR3 nucleotides are TGTGCCAGCAGCCCCGACGGGGGACCTTCTTCACCCCTCCACTTT.

This clone was recorded a few times. The V call is TRBV7-9, the J call TRBJ2-4; a weak D match, TRBD2 (7 bases). This CDR3 region has 16 residues. Germline V gene data show CDR1 as SEHNR and CDR2 as FQNEAQ (reference sequence). Trimming removed 5 bases at V and 3 bases at J, with 17 bases between. This CDR3 is CASSLEVGGGKNIQYF. CDR3 DNA: TGTGCCAGCAGCCTAGAGGTGGGAGGGGGCAAAAACATTCAGTACTTC. The full variable domain, completed using reference TRBV7-9 and TRBJ2-4, is DTGVSQNPRHKITKRGQNVTFRCDPISEHNRLYWYRQTLGQGPEFLTYFQNEAQLEKSRLLSDRFSAERPKGSFSTLEIQRTEQGDSAMYLCASSLEVGGGKNIQYFGAGTRLSVL.

The V call is TRBV27, the J call TRBJ2-7; perhaps TRBD1 as D (6 bases). Germline loops: CDR1 MNHEY, CDR2 SMNVEV (reference sequence). The V gene lost 2 bases and the J gene lost 6 bases, with 20 bases spanning the gap. CDR3 length: 16 residues. The CDR3 DNA sequence: TGTGCCAGCAGTTTACTCCGAGGGGGTGCAGTTGGCGAGCAGTACTTC. Translated: CASSLLRGGAVGEQYF.

The chain joins TRBV2 to TRBJ2-3; 8 nucleotides line up with TRBD2. Germline loops: CDR1 SNHLY, CDR2 FYNNEI. CDR3 size: 19 residues. The junction had 14 bases not matched to a gene; V was cut back by 0 bases and J by 3 bases. In DNA form, the CDR3 reads TGTGCCAGCAGTGAAGCGCTCGGCCTAGCGGGCCAAGGGACAGATACGCAGTATTTT. Protein product: CASSEALGLAGQGTDTQYF. Based on the CDR3 plus reference TRBV2 and TRBJ2-3, the full variable domain is EPEVTQTPSHQVTQMGQEVILRCVPISNHLYFYWYRQILGQKVEFLVSFYNNEISEKSEIFDDQFSVERPDGSNFTLKIRSTKLEDSAMYFCASSEALGLAGQGTDTQYFGPGTRLTVL.

V is TRBV18 and J is TRBJ2-2, with 9 bases lining up with TRBD2. The CDR3 consists of 17 residues. Trimming cost V 3 bases and J 4 bases; bases outside gene matches: 9. Germline CDR1 reads KGHSH; CDR2 reads LQKENI. CDR3 nucleotides: TGTGCCAGCTCACCGCTCACTAGCGGGCGAGGCACCGGGGAGCTGTTTTTT. Protein sequence: CASSPLTSGRGTGELFF.

In its sample, this clone was seen once. This chain links TRBV2 with TRBJ1-1; perhaps TRBD1 as D (5 bases). The V and J ends lost 6 bases and 2 bases respectively, with 7 bases between them. Per the germline V gene, CDR1 is SNHLY and CDR2 is FYNNEI. The CDR3 loop spans 12 amino acids. CDR3 residues: CASRGQNTEAFF. The CDR3 bases are TGTGCCAGCAGAGGACAAAACACTGAAGCTTTCTTT.

The chain joins TRBV9 to TRBJ2-3; D might be TRBD1 (6 bases). There are 16 residues in the CDR3. CDR1 is SGDLS and CDR2 is YYNGEE in the germline V gene. The ends were cut back, 3 bases at V and 2 bases at J, with 16 bases in the middle. The CDR3 spells CASSAKGDLYTDTQYF. The DNA for the CDR3 is TGTGCCAGCAGCGCGAAGGGGGACCTCTACACAGATACGCAGTATTTT.

On this clone: The identical CDR3 is also encoded by other nucleotide sequences in the sample. The chain carries TRBV19 and TRBJ1-2, with 8 bases lining up with TRBD1. CDR3 size: 13 residues. The germline V gene encodes CDR1 LNHDA and CDR2 SQIVND (reference sequence). V trimming: 9 bases; J trimming: 1 base; junction bases outside the gene matches: 4. CDR3 loop: CASRGQGNYGYTF. The CDR3 DNA sequence: TGTGCCAGCCGCGGACAGGGTAACTATGGCTACACCTTC.

The chain has TRBV5-1 and TRBJ1-5; 10 nucleotides agree with TRBD1. The CDR3 length is 14 residues. V trimming: 5 bases; J trimming: 5 bases; junction bases outside the gene matches: 4. The V gene's germline CDR1 is SGHRS and CDR2 YFSETQ. The chain's CDR3 is CASRTGTGDQPQHF. CDR3 nucleotides: TGCGCCAGCAGAACCGGGACAGGGGATCAGCCCCAGCATTTT. Together with reference TRBV5-1 and TRBJ1-5, the CDR3 gives the full variable domain: KAGVTQTPRYLIKTRGQQVTLSCSPISGHRSVSWYQQTPGQGLQFLFEYFSETQRNKGNFPGRFSGRQFSNSRSEMNVSTLELGDSALYLCASRTGTGDQPQHFGDGTRLSIL.

This sequence joins TRBV7-2 and TRBJ1-1; D possibly corresponds to TRBD1 (6 bases). The CDR3 is 14 amino acids. Germline V gene lookup returns CDR1 SGHTA and CDR2 FQGNSA. The ends were cut back, 0 bases at V and 6 bases at J, with 11 bases in the middle. The CDR3 DNA sequence: TGTGCCAGCAGCTTAGCGGCGGGGGGCGCTGAAGCTTTCTTT. Translated, it gives CASSLAAGGAEAFF.

Only one count was recorded for this clone. The chain employs TRBV4-1 and TRBJ2-1; 12 bases align to TRBD2. This CDR3 is 15 amino acids long. In germline, CDR1 is MGHRA, CDR2 YSYEKL. V gave up 4 bases and J gave up 6 bases; unmatched junction bases: 4. The CDR3 sequence: CASSLLAGGPNEQFF. As DNA, the CDR3 is TGCGCCAGCAGCCTCCTAGCGGGAGGGCCCAATGAGCAGTTCTTC.

This clone was seen only once. The chain recombines TRBV11-2 with TRBJ2-7, with D perhaps TRBD1 (6 bases). This CDR3 is 16 amino acids long. V lost 5 bases and J lost 2, with 19 bases in between. Germline assignment: CDR1 SGHAT and CDR2 FQNNGV. This CDR3 reads CASSLTRGTLPYEQYF. The CDR3 nucleotides read TGTGCCAGCAGCCTTACACGAGGGACACTGCCCTACGAGCAGTACTTC.

The rearrangement joins TRBV19 to TRBJ1-1; 9 nucleotides agree with TRBD1. After removal of 3 bases from V and 4 bases from J, the junction contained 6 bases not matched to a gene. CDR3 length equals 15 residues. Germline assignment: CDR1 LNHDA and CDR2 SQIVND (reference sequence). The CDR3 here is CASSISGTGSTEAFF. The CDR3 coding sequence is TGTGCCAGTAGTATCTCCGGGACAGGGAGCACTGAAGCTTTCTTT.

With respect to this clone: The sample contains more than one DNA sequence encoding this CDR3. The genes are TRBV5-4 and TRBJ2-1, with D possibly being TRBD1 (6 bases). The germline V and J ends were trimmed by 4 bases and 3 bases, with 8 bases remaining between them. The CDR3 is 13 amino acids. Germline CDR1 reads SGHNT; CDR2 reads YYREEE (reference sequence). The CDR3 loop reads CASSPDSYNEQFF. CDR3 nucleotide sequence: TGTGCCAGCAGCCCGGACAGCTACAATGAGCAGTTCTTC.

The CDR3 sequence is CASSQRLAGPYEQYF. CDR3 in DNA: TGTGCCAGCAGTCAAAGACTAGCGGGGCCGTACGAGCAGTACTTC. The chain recombines TRBV6-5 with TRBJ2-7; 11 bases match TRBD2. Trimming at V came to 5 bases and at J to 4 bases, leaving 7 bases not matched to a gene. The CDR3 covers 15 residues. Germline V gene data show CDR1 as MNHEY and CDR2 as SVGAGI.

The rearrangement links TRBV5-6 to TRBJ1-6; possibly TRBD1 for D (6 bases). CDR1 and CDR2 (germline): SGHDT, YYEEEE. The V gene lost 6 bases and the J gene lost 1 base, with 17 bases spanning the gap. This CDR3 has 17 residues. The CDR3 nucleotides are TGTGCCAGCAAAGTCAACAGGGACGGATCCTATAATTCACCCCTCCACTTT. This translates into CASKVNRDGSYNSPLHF.

The chain couples TRBV4-2 to TRBJ2-7; D ambiguous. The CDR3 sequence is 13 residues long. V was pared by 0 bases and J by 5 bases, with 8 bases between. The germline CDR1 and CDR2 sequences are LGHNA and YNFKEQ. CDR3 nucleotides: TGTGCCAGCAGCCAAGATACGCCGGACGAGCAGTACTTC. Translated: CASSQDTPDEQYF.

The rearrangement links TRBV7-8 to TRBJ2-7, with D possibly TRBD2 on 6 matching bases. Germline loops: CDR1 SGHVS, CDR2 FQNEAQ. The CDR3 runs to 14 residues. The germline V and J ends were trimmed by 5 bases and 2 bases, with 13 bases remaining between them. The CDR3 loop is CASSPAGTPYEQYF. The CDR3 nucleotides read TGTGCCAGCAGCCCTGCAGGGACTCCCTACGAGCAGTACTTC.

The chain has TRBV5-1 and TRBJ2-7; 12 nucleotides match TRBD2. Germline CDR1 reads SGHRS; CDR2 reads YFSETQ. V shed 4 bases and J 4 bases; nucleotides not matched to a gene: 3. This CDR3 comprises 14 residues. This chain's CDR3 is CASSPLAGGYEQYF. The CDR3 bases are TGCGCCAGCAGCCCACTAGCGGGGGGTTACGAGCAGTACTTC.

In its sample, this clone was seen once. The chain joins TRBV2 to TRBJ1-2; the match to TRBD1 covers 7 bases. Germline V CDR1 and CDR2: SNHLY, FYNNEI. V lost 7 bases, J lost 5 bases, and 1 base stayed unmatched. This CDR3 is 11 amino acids long. This chain's CDR3 is CASTGGYGYTF. The CDR3 DNA follows: TGTGCCAGCACAGGGGGTTATGGCTACACCTTC.

The gene calls are TRBV25-1 and TRBJ2-7, with D possibly TRBD1 on 5 matching bases. The ends were cut back, 8 bases at V and 0 bases at J, with 23 bases in the middle. The germline V gene has CDR1 MGHDK and CDR2 SYGVNS. This CDR3 is 17 amino acids long. The CDR3 sequence is CASYHPGRAAVSYEQYF. In DNA, the CDR3 is TGTGCCAGCTACCACCCGGGCAGGGCAGCAGTCTCCTACGAGCAGTACTTC.

V is TRBV5-1 and J is TRBJ2-3; D may be TRBD1 (6 bases). Germline V gene lookup returns CDR1 SGHRS and CDR2 YFSETQ. The CDR3 extends over 15 amino acids. Trimming stripped 0 bases from V and 3 bases from J, with 11 bases between. The CDR3 loop is CASSLVGQRTDTQYF. The DNA for the CDR3 is TGCGCCAGCAGCTTGGTCGGACAGAGGACAGATACGCAGTATTTT.

The chain joins TRBV7-6 to TRBJ1-1; no clear D gene. Germline lookup yields CDR1 SGHVS and CDR2 FNYEAQ. The CDR3 extends over 11 amino acids. V was pared by 3 bases and J by 8 bases, with 7 bases between. CDR3 nucleotide sequence: TGTGCCAGCAGCTTGGGAGAAGAAGCTTTCTTT. Protein product: CASSLGEEAFF.